This T cell receptor (beta chain) was recovered during a study of blood T cell repertoires in COVID-19. The overall study: Sites in the United States, Italy and Spain provided acute and convalescent COVID-19 samples.

This table comes from immunoSEQ multiplex PCR, and its TCRdb copy is limited to in-frame clones, with some not included. This sample has some 58,000 clones; around 83% occur once, and the top ten carry roughly a tenth. V was trimmed by 0 bases and J by 5 bases, leaving 13 bases between them. The V gene's germline CDR1 is MNHNS and CDR2 SASEGT. This CDR3 is 16 amino acids long. The specimen was peripheral blood. The chain recombines TRBV6-1 with TRBJ1-4; unclear D gene. The receptor was derived from a man aged 45 to 65 with COVID-19, enrolled during active disease. The DNA for the CDR3 is TGTGCCAGCAGTGAAGCGCCCCCTCGGGTGAATGAAAAACTGTTTTTT. It translates to CASSEAPPRVNEKLFF.